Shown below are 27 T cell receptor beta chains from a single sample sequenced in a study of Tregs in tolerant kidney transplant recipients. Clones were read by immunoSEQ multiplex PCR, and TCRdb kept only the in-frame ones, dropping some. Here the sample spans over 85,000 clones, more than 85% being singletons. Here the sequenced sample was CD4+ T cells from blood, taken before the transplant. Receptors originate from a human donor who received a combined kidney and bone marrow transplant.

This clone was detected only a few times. CDR3 DNA: TGTGCCAGCAGTGGGCGGATTTACGAGCAGTACTTC. Amino acid sequence: CASSGRIYEQYF. The chain recombines TRBV2 with TRBJ2-7; D is uncertain. The CDR3 has 12 residues. V lost 4 bases to trimming and J lost 4 bases, with 8 bases between them. From germline, CDR1 is SNHLY and CDR2 FYNNEI.

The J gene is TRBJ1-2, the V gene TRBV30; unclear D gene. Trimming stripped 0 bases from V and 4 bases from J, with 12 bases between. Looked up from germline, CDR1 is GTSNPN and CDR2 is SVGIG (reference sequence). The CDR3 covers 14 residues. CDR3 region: CAWSVVPELYGYTF. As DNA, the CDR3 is TGTGCCTGGAGTGTAGTGCCGGAGCTCTATGGCTACACCTTC.

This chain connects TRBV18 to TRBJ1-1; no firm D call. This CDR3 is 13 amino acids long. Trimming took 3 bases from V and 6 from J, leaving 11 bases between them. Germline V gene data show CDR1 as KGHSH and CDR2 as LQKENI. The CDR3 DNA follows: TGTGCCAGCTCACCGATAGTTAGATCTGAAGCTTTCTTT. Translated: CASSPIVRSEAFF.

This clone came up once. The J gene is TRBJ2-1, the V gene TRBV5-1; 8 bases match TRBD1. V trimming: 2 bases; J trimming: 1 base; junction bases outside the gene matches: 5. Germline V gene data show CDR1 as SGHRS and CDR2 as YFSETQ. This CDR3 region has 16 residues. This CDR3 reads CASSLRQGWSYNEQFF. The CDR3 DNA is TGCGCCAGCAGCTTACGACAGGGGTGGTCCTACAATGAGCAGTTCTTC.

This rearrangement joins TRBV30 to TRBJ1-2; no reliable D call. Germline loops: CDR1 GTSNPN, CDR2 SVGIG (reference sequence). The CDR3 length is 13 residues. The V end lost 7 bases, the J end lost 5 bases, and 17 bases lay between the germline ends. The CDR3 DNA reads TGTGCCTATTATCAGGACTGGAGATATGGCTACACCTTC. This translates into CAYYQDWRYGYTF.

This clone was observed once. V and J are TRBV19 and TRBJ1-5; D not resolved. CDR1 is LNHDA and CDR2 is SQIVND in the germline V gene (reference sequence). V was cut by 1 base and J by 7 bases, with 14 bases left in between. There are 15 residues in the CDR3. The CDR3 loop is CASSIAPGFSQPQHF. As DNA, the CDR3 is TGTGCCAGTAGTATAGCCCCCGGGTTTAGCCAGCCCCAGCATTTT. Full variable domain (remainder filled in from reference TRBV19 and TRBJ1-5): DGGITQSPKYLFRKEGQNVTLSCEQNLNHDAMYWYRQDPGQGLRLIYYSQIVNDFQKGDIAEGYSVSREKKESFPLTVTSAQKNPTAFYLCASSIAPGFSQPQHFGDGTRLSIL.

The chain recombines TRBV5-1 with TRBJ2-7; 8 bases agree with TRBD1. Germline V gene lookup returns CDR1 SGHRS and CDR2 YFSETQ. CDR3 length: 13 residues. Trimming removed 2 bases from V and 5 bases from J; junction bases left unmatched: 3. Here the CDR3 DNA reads TGCGCCAGCAGCTTAGGACAGGGCGACGAGCAGTACTTC. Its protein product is CASSLGQGDEQYF.

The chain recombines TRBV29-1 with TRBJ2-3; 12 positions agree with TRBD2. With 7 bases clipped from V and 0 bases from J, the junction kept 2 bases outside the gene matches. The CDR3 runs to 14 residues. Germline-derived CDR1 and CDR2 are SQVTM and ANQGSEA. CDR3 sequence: CSGTSGTSTDTQYF. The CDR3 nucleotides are TGCAGCGGGACTAGCGGGACGAGCACAGATACGCAGTATTTT.

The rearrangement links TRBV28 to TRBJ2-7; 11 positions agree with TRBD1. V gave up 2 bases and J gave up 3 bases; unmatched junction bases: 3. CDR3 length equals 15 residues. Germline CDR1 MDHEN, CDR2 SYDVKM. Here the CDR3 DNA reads TGTGCCAGCAGTTTACCCGGGACAGGGGGCTACGAGCAGTACTTC. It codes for CASSLPGTGGYEQYF.

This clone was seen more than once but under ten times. The DNA of the CDR3 is TGTGCCAGCAGTTACCAGGACACATCCTACGAGCAGTACTTC. Its translation is CASSYQDTSYEQYF. The J gene is TRBJ2-7, the V gene TRBV6-6, with D maybe TRBD1 (5 bases). V lost 2 bases, J lost 1 base, and 9 bases lay in between. The CDR3 spans 14 residues. The V gene's germline CDR1 is MNHNY and CDR2 SVGAGI (reference sequence).

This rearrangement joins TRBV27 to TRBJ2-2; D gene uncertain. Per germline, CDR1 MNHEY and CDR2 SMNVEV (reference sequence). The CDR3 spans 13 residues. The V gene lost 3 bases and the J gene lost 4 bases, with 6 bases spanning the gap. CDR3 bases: TGTGCCAGCAGTTTTCCGGGCACCGGGGAGCTGTTTTTT. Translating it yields CASSFPGTGELFF.

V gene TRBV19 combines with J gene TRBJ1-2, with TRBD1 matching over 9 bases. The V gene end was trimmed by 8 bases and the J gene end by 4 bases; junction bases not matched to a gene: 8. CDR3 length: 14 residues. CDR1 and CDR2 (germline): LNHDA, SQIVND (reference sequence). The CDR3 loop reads CASGTGGSSYGYTF. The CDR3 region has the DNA TGTGCCAGTGGAACAGGGGGCAGTAGCTATGGCTACACCTTC.

CDR3 DNA sequence: TGTGCCAGCAGCTTAGGCGGGGCCCACCTGGAGACCCAGTACTTC. Translating it yields CASSLGGAHLETQYF. The chain uses TRBV7-2 and TRBJ2-5; D possibly corresponds to TRBD2 (6 bases). Germline lookup yields CDR1 SGHTA and CDR2 FQGNSA. Trimming shortened V by 1 base and J by 5 bases, and 14 bases separated the two germline ends. This CDR3 comprises 15 residues.

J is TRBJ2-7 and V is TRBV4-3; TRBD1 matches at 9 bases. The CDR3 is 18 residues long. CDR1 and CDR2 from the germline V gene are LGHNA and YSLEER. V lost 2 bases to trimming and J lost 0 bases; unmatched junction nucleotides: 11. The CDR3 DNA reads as TGCGCCAGCAGCCAAAGCCCTGTCCGACAGGGGGGCTCCTACGAGCAGTACTTC. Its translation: CASSQSPVRQGGSYEQYF.

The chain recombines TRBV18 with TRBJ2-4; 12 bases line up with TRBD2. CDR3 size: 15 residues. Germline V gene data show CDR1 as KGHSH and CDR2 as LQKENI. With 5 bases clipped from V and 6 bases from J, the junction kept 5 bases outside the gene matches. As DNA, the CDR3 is TGTGCCAGCTCATCTAGCGGGGGGGCAACAAACATTCAGTACTTC. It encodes CASSSSGGATNIQYF.

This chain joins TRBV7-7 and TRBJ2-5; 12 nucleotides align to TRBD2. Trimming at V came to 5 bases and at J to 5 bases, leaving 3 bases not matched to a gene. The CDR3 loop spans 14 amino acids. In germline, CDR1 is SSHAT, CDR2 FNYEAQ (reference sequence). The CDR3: CASSPSGGAETQYF. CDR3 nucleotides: TGTGCCAGCAGCCCTAGCGGGGGGGCTGAGACCCAGTACTTC.

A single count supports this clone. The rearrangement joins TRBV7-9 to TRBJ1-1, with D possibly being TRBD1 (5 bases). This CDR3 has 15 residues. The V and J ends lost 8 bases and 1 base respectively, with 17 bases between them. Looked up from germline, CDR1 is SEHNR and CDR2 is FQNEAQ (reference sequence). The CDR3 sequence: CASLKGAVQNTEAFF. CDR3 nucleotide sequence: TGTGCCAGCCTAAAAGGGGCAGTACAGAACACTGAAGCTTTCTTT. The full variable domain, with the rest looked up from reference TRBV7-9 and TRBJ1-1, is DTGVSQNPRHKITKRGQNVTFRCDPISEHNRLYWYRQTLGQGPEFLTYFQNEAQLEKSRLLSDRFSAERPKGSFSTLEIQRTEQGDSAMYLCASLKGAVQNTEAFFGQGTRLTVV.

The CDR3: CASSLGTGGSQPQHF. In nucleotides, the CDR3 is TGCGCCAGCAGCTTGGGGACAGGGGGAAGTCAGCCCCAGCATTTT. The chain recombines TRBV5-1 with TRBJ1-5; 10 bases are a match to TRBD1. Germline V gene data show CDR1 as SGHRS and CDR2 as YFSETQ. V lost 0 bases and J lost 6; bases outside the gene matches: 3. The CDR3 length is 15 residues.

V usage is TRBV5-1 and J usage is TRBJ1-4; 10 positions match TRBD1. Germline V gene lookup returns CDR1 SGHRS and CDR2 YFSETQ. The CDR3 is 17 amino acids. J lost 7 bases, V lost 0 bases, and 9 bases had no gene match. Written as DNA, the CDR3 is TGCGCCAGCAGCTTGGTGACAGGGGGCGCCAATGGTGAAAAACTGTTTTTT. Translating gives CASSLVTGGANGEKLFF.

CDR3 DNA sequence: TGTGCCAGCAGCGTAGGAAATGGGCATCTCTACGAGCAGTACTTC. It translates to CASSVGNGHLYEQYF. The chain joins TRBV9 to TRBJ2-7, with D uncertain. This CDR3 has 15 amino acids. Per the germline V gene, CDR1 is SGDLS and CDR2 is YYNGEE. V lost 0 bases and J 3 bases, leaving 13 bases between the germline ends.

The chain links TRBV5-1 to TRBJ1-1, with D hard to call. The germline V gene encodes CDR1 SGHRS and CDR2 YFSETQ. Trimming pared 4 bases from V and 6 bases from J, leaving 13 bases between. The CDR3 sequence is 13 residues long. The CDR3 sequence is CASSQSREAEAFF. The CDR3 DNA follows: TGCGCCAGCAGCCAGTCGCGGGAGGCTGAAGCTTTCTTT.

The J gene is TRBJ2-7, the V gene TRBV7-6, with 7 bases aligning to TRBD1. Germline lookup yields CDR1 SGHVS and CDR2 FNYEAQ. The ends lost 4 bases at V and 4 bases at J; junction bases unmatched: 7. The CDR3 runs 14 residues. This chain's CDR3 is CASSSYRGPYEQYF. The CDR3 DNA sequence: TGTGCCAGCAGCTCCTACAGGGGACCTTACGAGCAGTACTTC.

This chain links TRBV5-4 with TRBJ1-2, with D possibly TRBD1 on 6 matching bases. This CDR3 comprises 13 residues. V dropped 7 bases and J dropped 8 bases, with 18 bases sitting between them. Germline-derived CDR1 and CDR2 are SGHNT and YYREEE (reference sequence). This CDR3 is CASGRGGAPGYTF. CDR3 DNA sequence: TGTGCCAGCGGAAGGGGGGGGGCGCCCGGCTACACCTTC.

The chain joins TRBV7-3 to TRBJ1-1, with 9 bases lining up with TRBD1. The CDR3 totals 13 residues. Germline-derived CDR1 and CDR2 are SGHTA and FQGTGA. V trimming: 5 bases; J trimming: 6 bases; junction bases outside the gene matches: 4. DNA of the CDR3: TGTGCCAGCAGCCCAGGGACAGGGCCTGAAGCTTTCTTT. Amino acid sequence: CASSPGTGPEAFF.

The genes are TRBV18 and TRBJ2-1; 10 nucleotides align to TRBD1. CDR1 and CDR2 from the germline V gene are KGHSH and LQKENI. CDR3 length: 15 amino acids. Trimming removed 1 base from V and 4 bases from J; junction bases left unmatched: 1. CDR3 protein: CASSPRTGGYNEQFF. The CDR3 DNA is TGTGCCAGCTCACCACGGACAGGGGGATACAATGAGCAGTTCTTC.

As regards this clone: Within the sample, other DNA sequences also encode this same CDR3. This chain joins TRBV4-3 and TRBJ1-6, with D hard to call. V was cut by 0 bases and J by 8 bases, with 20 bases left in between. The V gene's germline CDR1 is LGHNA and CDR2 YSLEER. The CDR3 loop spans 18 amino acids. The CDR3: CASSQDWKGIEGYSPLHF. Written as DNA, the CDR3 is TGCGCCAGCAGCCAAGATTGGAAGGGAATAGAGGGATATTCACCCCTCCACTTT.

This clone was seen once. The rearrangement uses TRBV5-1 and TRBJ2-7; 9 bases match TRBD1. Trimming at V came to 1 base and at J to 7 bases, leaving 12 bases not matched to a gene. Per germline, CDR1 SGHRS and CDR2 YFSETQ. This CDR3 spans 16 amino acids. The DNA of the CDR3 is TGCGCCAGCAGCTTGCAAGGGGGACAGGGCCTGGAAGAGCAGTACTTC. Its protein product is CASSLQGGQGLEEQYF.